This TCR beta chain was documented in a study of blood T cell repertoires in COVID-19. Study overall: Sources were T cells, B-cell-depleted T cells, or PBMCs; the material itself was cDNA or gDNA.

V was pared by 6 bases and J by 2 bases, with 4 bases of the junction left unmatched. There are 14 residues in the CDR3. Germline values: CDR1 WSHSY, CDR2 SAAADI. As processed by the authors: Researchers report that nucleated cell counts were estimated from reference gene primer amplification. Measured with immunoSEQ multiplex PCR; TCRdb has only the in-frame clones, and not every one. V and J calls plus clone size are reproduced from that table; the DNA served to infer D and trimming. Counted here are fewer than 130,000 clones, about 85% occurring once; the ten biggest clones make up approximately 4.8%.

The chain links TRBV10-2 to TRBJ2-7, with 10 bases lining up with TRBD1. The TCR originated in a human donor in a cohort sampled during active COVID-19. Sequencing was done on a sample of peripheral blood. CDR3 coding DNA: TGCGCCAGCAGGGGGACAGGGGCCACCTACGAGCAGTACTTC. Translation gives CASRGTGATYEQYF.